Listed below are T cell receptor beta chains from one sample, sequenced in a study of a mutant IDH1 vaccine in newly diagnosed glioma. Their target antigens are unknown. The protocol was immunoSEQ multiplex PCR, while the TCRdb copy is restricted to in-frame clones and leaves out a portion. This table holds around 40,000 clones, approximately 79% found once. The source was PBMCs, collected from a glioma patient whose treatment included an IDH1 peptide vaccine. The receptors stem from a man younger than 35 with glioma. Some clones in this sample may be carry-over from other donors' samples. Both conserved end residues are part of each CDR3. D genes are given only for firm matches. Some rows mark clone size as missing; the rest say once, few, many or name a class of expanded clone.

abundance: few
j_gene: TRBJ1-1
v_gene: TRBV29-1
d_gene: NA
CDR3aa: CSGREGRGTEAFF
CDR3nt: TGCAGCGGGAGGGAGGGCCGGGGCACTGAAGCTTTCTTT

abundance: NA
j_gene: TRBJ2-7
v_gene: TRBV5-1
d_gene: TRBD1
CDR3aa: CASSRPGQEFEQYF
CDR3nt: TGCGCCAGCAGCCGTCCGGGACAGGAATTTGAGCAGTACTTC

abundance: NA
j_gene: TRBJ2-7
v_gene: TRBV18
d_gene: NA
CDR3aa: CASSPPTRQGSSYEQYF
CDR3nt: TGTGCCAGCTCACCACCTACCAGGCAGGGGAGCTCCTACGAGCAGTACTTC

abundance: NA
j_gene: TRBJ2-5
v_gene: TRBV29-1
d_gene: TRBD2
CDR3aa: CSVRLAGGPGETQYF
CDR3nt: TGCAGCGTTCGACTAGCGGGAGGGCCGGGGGAGACCCAGTACTTC

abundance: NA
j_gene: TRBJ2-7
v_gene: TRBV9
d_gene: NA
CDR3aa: CASSVGLGGGSYEQYF
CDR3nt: TGTGCCAGCAGCGTGGGTCTCGGGGGAGGATCCTACGAGCAGTACTTC

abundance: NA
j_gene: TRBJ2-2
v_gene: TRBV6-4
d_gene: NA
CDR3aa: CASSDSTTGELFF
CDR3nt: TGTGCCAGCAGTGACTCTACCACCGGGGAGCTGTTTTTT

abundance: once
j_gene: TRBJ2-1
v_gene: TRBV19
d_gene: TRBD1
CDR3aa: CASSMTGYEQFF
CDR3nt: TGTGCCAGTAGTATGACAGGGTATGAGCAGTTCTTC

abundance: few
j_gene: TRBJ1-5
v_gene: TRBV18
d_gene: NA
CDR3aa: CASSGGHSNQPQHF
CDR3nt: TGTGCCAGCTCCGGGGGACATAGCAATCAGCCCCAGCATTTT

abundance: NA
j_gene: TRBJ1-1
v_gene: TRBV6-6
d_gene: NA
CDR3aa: CASSTPDSAFEAFF
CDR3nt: TGTGCCAGCAGCACTCCGGACAGCGCGTTTGAAGCTTTCTTT

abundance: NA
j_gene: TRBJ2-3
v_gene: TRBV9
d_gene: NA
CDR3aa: CASSVEGDTQYF
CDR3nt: TGTGCCAGCAGCGTAGAAGGAGATACGCAGTATTTT

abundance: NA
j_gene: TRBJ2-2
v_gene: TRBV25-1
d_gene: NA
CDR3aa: CASSDHSSGYTGELFF
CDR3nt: TGTGCCAGCAGTGACCATTCCTCGGGGTACACCGGGGAGCTGTTTTTT

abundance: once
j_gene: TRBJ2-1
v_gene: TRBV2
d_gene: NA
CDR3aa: CASRPMGDEQFF
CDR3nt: TGTGCCAGCAGGCCGATGGGGGATGAGCAGTTCTTC

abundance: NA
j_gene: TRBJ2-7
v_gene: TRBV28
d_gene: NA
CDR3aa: CASSRQVGSEQYF
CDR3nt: TGTGCCAGCAGTCGACAGGTGGGGAGCGAGCAGTACTTC

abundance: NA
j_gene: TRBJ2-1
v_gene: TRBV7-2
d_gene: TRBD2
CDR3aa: CASSYGTSGRGGDNEQFF
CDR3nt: TGTGCCAGCAGCTACGGGACTAGCGGGAGAGGCGGGGACAATGAGCAGTTCTTC

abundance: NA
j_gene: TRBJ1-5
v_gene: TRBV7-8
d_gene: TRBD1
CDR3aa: CASSLTLQGADQPQHF
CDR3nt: TGTGCCAGCAGCTTAACCCTTCAGGGGGCCGATCAGCCCCAGCATTTT

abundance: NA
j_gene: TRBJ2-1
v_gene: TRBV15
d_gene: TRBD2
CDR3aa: CATSSTSGRAPEQFF
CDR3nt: TGTGCCACCAGCAGTACTAGCGGGAGGGCCCCTGAGCAGTTCTTC

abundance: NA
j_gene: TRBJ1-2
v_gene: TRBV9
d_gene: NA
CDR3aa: CASSVVDGNYGYTF
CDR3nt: TGTGCCAGCAGCGTAGTCGACGGGAACTATGGCTACACCTTC

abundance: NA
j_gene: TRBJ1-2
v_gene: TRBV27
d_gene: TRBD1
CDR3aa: CASSFGQGARGYTF
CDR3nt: TGTGCCAGCAGTTTCGGTCAGGGGGCGCGAGGCTACACCTTC

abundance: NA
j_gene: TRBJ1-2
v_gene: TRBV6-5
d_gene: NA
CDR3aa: CASRTTGTSYGYTF
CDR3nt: TGTGCCAGCAGGACTACCGGGACCAGCTATGGCTACACCTTC

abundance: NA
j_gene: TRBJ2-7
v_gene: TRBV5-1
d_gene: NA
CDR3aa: CASSFDNRDLYEQYF
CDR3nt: TGCGCCAGCAGCTTCGACAACCGGGACCTTTACGAGCAGTACTTC

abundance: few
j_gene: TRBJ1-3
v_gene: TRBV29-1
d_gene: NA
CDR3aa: CSVAGESGNTIYF
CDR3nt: TGCAGCGTTGCCGGGGAATCTGGAAACACCATATATTTT

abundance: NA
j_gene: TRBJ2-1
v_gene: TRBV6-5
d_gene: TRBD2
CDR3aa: CASSTSGTPNEQFF
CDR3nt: TGTGCCAGCTCTACTAGCGGGACTCCCAATGAGCAGTTCTTC

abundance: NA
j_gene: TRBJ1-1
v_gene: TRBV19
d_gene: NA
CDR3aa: CASTLLQANTEAFF
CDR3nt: TGTGCCAGTACCCTTCTCCAGGCGAACACTGAAGCTTTCTTT

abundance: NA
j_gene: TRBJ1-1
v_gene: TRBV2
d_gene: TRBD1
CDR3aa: CASSEGAGQGGKAEAFF
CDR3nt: TGTGCCAGCAGTGAGGGAGCGGGACAGGGGGGTAAGGCTGAAGCTTTCTTT

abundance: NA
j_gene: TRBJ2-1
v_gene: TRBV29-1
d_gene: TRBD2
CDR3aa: CSAGTSGDNEQFF
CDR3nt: TGCAGCGCTGGGACTAGCGGCGACAATGAGCAGTTCTTC